This T cell receptor beta chain originates from a study of cytomegalovirus exposure and HLA in healthy donors. The V gene's germline CDR1 is SGHAT and CDR2 FQNNGV. CDR3 length: 14 amino acids. Between the trimmed V and J ends, which lost 1 base and 7 bases, there was a span of 12 bases. With 60 Vbeta and 13 Jbeta primers, the PCR was carried out. Some clones are missing from TCRdb's copy, which holds only in-frame ones; the method was immunoSEQ multiplex PCR. The sample records more than 150,000 clones, around 80% being singletons. Material: PBMCs. The receptor was derived from a girl aged 10 to 17 in good health and CMV-seropositive. The V gene is TRBV11-2, the J gene TRBJ2-3; tentative D call: TRBD1 (6 bases). CDR3 loop: CASSLGEGTNTQYF. The CDR3 DNA reads TGTGCCAGCAGCTTAGGAGAGGGGACAAATACGCAGTATTTT.